A selection of T cell receptor beta chains follows, all from one sample in a study of regulatory T cells in long-lasting Graves disease. TCRdb reprocessed the multiplex PCR reads with MiXCR, giving one entry per CDR3 protein. The top ten hold about two fifths of the sample, which has 650,000 to 700,000 distinct CDR3 sequences, about 30% seen once. Here the sequenced sample was peripheral blood mononuclear cells (PBMCs), taken when the disease was refractory, from a patient treated with antithyroid drugs. These receptors originate from a female donor with Graves disease. CDR3s include the opening cysteine and the closing phenylalanine or tryptophan. Fields, in order: J gene, CDR3 length, V gene, clone size, D gene, CDR3 protein, CDR3 DNA. D genes are given only for firm matches. Only part of the rows carry a size: once, few, many, or a class if the clone is expanded.

j_call: TRBJ1-1
cdr3_length: 13
v_call: TRBV12-3/TRBV12-4
clone_size: many
d_call: TRBD1
cdr3_aa: CASSTYRGTEAFF
cdr3_nt: TGTGCCAGCAGTACCTACAGGGGCACTGAAGCTTTCTTT

j_call: TRBJ1-5
cdr3_length: 13
v_call: TRBV11-1
clone_size: many
d_call: TRBD1
cdr3_aa: CASSRTGEQPQHF
cdr3_nt: TGTGCCAGCAGCAGGACAGGGGAACAGCCCCAGCATTTT

j_call: TRBJ1-2
cdr3_length: 17
v_call: TRBV28
clone_size: few
d_call: .
cdr3_aa: CASSAPGLDRNNYGYTF
cdr3_nt: TGTGCCAGCAGTGCGCCGGGACTTGACCGTAATAACTATGGCTACACCTTC

j_call: TRBJ1-1
cdr3_length: 12
v_call: TRBV7-6
clone_size: few
d_call: .
cdr3_aa: CASSKLGVEAFF
cdr3_nt: TGTGCCAGCAGCAAACTGGGAGTTGAAGCTTTCTTT

j_call: TRBJ1-4
cdr3_length: 16
v_call: TRBV28
clone_size: many
d_call: TRBD1
cdr3_aa: CASSPSGTGGGEKLFF
cdr3_nt: TGTGCCAGCAGCCCCTCCGGGACAGGGGGCGGTGAAAAACTGTTTTTT

j_call: TRBJ2-2
cdr3_length: 17
v_call: TRBV7-9
clone_size: .
d_call: TRBD1
cdr3_aa: CASSKRQGAGNTGELFF
cdr3_nt: TGCGCCAGCAGCAAAAGACAGGGGGCGGGGAACACCGGGGAGCTGTTTTTT

j_call: TRBJ2-7
cdr3_length: 16
v_call: TRBV7-9
clone_size: few
d_call: TRBD1
cdr3_aa: CASSFSTGALLYEQYF
cdr3_nt: TGTGCCAGCAGCTTCAGTACAGGGGCCCTACTTTACGAGCAGTACTTC

j_call: TRBJ1-1
cdr3_length: 12
v_call: TRBV3-1
clone_size: few
d_call: .
cdr3_aa: CASSQTETEAFF
cdr3_nt: TGTGCCAGCAGCCAGACAGAAACTGAAGCTTTCTTT

j_call: TRBJ1-1
cdr3_length: 14
v_call: TRBV29-1
clone_size: few
d_call: .
cdr3_aa: CSVEGGLMNTEAFF
cdr3_nt: TGCAGCGTTGAGGGAGGACTCATGAACACTGAAGCTTTCTTT

j_call: TRBJ2-4
cdr3_length: 17
v_call: TRBV4-1
clone_size: once
d_call: TRBD2
cdr3_aa: CASSQDGIAGIKNIQYF
cdr3_nt: TGCGCCAGCAGCCAAGATGGGATAGCGGGAATAAAAAACATTCAGTACTTC